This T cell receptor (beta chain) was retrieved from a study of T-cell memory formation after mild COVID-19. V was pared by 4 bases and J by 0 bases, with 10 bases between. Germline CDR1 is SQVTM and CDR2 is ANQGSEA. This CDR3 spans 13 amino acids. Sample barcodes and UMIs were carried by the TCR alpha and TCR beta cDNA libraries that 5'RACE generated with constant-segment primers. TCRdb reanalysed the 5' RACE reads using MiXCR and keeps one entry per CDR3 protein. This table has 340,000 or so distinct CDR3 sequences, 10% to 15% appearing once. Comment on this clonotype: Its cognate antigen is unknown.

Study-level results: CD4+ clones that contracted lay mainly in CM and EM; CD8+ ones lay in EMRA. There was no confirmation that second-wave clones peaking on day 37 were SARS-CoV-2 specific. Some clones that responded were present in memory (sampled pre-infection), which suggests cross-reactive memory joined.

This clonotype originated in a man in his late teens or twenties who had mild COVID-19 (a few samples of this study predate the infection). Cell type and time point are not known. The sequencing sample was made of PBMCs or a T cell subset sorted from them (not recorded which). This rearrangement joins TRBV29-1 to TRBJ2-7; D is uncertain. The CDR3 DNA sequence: TGCAGCGTTGCCCCGGCCCTCTCCTACGAGCAGTACTTC. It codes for CSVAPALSYEQYF.